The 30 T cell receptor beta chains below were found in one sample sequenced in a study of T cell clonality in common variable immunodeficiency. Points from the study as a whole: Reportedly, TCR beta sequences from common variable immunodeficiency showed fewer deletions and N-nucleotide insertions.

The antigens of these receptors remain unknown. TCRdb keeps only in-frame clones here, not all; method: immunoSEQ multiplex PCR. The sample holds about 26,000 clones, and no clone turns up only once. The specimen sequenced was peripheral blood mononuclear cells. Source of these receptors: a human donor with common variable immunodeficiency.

The covered CDR3 bases are TGCGCCAGCAGCCCCGTCAGAGGGAATTCACCC. This translates into CASSPVRGNSP. The whole CDR3 is CASSPVRGNSPLHF. The chain recombines TRBV10-2 with TRBJ1-6, with D unresolved. The CDR3 is cut off 3 residues early in the read; its end comes from the germline J gene. There are 14 residues in the CDR3. The V end was cut by 6 bases, the J end by 7 bases, with 13 bases between. In germline, CDR1 is WSHSY, CDR2 SAAADI.

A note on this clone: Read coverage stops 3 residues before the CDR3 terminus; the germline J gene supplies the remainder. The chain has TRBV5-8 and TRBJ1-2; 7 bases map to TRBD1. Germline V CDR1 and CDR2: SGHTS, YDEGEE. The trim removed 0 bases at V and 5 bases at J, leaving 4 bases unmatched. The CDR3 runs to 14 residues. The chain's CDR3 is CASSLAGRGYGYTF. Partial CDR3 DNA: TGTGCCAGCAGCTTGGCCGGCAGGGGGTATGGC.

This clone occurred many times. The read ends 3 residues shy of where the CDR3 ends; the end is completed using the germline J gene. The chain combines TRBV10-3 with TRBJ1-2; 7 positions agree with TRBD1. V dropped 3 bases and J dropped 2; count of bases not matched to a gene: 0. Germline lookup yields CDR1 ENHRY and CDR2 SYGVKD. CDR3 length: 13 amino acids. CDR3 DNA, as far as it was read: TGTGCCATCAGTGAACAGGGGAACTATGGC. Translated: CAISEQGNYG. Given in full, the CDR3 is CAISEQGNYGYTF.

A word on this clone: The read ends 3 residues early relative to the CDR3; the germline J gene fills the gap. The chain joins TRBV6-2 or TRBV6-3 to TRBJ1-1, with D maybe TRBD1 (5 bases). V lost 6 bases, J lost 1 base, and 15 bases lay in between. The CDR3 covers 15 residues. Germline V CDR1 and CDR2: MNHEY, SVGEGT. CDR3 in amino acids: CASSPVEGRNTEAFF. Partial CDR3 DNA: TGTGCCAGCAGCCCCGTCGAGGGGAGGAACACTGAA.

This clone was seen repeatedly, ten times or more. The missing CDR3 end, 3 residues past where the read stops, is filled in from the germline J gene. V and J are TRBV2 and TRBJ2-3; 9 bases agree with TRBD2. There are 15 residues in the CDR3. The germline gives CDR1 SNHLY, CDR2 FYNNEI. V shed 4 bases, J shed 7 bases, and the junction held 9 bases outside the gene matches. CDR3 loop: CASSVYSGSPNTQYF. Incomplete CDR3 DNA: TGTGCCAGCAGTGTATATAGCGGGAGTCCCAATACG.

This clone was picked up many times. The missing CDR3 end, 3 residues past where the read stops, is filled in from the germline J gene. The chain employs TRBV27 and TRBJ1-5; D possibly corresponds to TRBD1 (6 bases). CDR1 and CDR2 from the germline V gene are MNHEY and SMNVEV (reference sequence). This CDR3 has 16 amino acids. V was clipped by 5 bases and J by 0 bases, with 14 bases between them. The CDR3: CASSQMYRVSNQPQHF. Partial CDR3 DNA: TGTGCCAGCAGTCAAATGTACAGGGTTAGCAATCAGCCC.

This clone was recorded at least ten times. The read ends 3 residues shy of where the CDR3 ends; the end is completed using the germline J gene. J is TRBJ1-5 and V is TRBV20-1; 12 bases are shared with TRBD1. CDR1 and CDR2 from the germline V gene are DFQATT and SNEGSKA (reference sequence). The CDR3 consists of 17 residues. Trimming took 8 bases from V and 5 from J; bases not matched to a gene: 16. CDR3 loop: CSLARDRGHRGDQPQHF. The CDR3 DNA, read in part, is TGCAGTTTAGCCCGGGACAGGGGGCACCGCGGGGATCAGCCC.

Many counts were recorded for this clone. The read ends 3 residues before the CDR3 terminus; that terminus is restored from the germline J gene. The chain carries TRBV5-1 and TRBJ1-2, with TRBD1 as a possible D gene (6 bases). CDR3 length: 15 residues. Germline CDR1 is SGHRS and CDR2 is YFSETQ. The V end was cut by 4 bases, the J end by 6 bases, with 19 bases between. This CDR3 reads CASSRNTQGTNGYTF. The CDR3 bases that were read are TGCGCCAGCAGCAGGAATACCCAGGGGACAAATGGC.

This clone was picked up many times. CDR3 region: CASSSRGQGFGYTF. The DNA read from the CDR3 is TGTGCCAGCAGTTCCCGTGGACAGGGGTTTGGC. V and J are TRBV6-2 or TRBV6-3 and TRBJ1-2; 9 bases agree with TRBD1. The read finishes 3 residues shy of the CDR3 end, and the germline J gene is used to complete it. Per germline, CDR1 MNHEY and CDR2 SVGEGT. V gave up 4 bases and J gave up 7 bases; unmatched junction bases: 7. The CDR3 contains 14 residues.

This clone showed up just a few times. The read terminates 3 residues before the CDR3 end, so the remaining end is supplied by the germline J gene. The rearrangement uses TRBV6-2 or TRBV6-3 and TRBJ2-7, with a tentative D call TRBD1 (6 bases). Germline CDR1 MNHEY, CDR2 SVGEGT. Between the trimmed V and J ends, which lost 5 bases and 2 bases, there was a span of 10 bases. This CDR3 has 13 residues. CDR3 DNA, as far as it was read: TGTGCCAGCAGTAACAGGGCCACCTACGAG. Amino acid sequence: CASSNRATYE. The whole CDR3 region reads CASSNRATYEQYF.

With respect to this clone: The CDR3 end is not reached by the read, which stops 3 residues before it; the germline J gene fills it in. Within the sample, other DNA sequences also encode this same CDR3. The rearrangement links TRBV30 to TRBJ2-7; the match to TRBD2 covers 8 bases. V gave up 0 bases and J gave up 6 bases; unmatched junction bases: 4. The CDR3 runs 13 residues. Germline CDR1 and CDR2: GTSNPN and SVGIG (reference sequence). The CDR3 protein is CAWSVRGGLEQYF. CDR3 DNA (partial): TGTGCCTGGAGTGTACGGGGGGGTCTCGAG.

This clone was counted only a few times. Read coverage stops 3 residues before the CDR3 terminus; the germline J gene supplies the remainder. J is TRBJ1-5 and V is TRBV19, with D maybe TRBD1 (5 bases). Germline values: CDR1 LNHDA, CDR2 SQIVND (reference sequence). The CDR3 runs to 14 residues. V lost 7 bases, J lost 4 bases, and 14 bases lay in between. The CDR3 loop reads CASKQGRENQPQHF. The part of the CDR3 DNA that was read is TGTGCCAGTAAGCAGGGCAGGGAAAATCAGCCC. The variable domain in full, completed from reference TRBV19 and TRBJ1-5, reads DGGITQSPKYLFRKEGQNVTLSCEQNLNHDAMYWYRQDPGQGLRLIYYSQIVNDFQKGDIAEGYSVSREKKESFPLTVTSAQKNPTAFYLCASKQGRENQPQHFGDGTRLSIL.

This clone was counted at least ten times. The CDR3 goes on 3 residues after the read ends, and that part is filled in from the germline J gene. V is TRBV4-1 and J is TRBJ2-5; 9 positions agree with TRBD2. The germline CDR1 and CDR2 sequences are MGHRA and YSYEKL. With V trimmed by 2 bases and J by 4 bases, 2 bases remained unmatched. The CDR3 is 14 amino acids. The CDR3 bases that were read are TGCGCCAGCAGCCAATTGACTAGCGGAGAGACC. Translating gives CASSQLTSGET. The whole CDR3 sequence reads CASSQLTSGETQYF.

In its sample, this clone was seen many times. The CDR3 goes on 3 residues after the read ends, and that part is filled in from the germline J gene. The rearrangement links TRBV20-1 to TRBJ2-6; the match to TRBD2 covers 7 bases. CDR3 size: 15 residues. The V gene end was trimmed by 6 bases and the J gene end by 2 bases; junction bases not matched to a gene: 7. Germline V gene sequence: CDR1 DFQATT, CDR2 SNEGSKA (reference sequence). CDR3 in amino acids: CSAVRAGAGANVLTF. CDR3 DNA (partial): TGCAGTGCAGTAAGGGCGGGGGCTGGGGCCAACGTC.

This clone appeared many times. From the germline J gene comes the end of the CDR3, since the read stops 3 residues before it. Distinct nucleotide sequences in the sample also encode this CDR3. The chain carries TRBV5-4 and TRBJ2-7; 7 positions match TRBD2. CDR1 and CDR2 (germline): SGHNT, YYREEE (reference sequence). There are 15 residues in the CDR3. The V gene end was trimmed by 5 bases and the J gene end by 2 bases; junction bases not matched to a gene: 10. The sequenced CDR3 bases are TGTGCCAGCAGGGACGACAGCGGGACTCCCTACGAG. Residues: CASRDDSGTPYE. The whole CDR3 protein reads CASRDDSGTPYEQYF.

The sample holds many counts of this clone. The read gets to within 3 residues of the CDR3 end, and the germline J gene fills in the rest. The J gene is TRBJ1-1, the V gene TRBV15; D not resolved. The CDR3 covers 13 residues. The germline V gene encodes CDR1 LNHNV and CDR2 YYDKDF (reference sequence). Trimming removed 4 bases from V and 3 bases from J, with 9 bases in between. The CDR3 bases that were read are TGTGCCACCAGCATCTCCCCGGACACTGAA. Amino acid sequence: CATSISPDTE. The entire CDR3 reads CATSISPDTEAFF.

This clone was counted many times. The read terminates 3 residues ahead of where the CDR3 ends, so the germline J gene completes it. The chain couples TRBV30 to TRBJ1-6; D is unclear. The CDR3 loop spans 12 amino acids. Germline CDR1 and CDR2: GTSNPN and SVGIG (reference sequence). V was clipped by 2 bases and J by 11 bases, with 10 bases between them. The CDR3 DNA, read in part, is TGTGCCTGGAGTCAGGATCAGGCACCC. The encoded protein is CAWSQDQAP. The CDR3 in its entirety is CAWSQDQAPLHF.

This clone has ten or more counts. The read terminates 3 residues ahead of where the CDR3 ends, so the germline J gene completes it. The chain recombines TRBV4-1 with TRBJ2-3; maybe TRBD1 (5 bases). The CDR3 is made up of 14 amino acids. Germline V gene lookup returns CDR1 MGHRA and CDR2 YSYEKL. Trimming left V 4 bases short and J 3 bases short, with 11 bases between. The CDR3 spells CASSLGPRTDTQYF. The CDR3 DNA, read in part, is TGCGCCAGCAGCCTGGGGCCTAGGACAGATACG.

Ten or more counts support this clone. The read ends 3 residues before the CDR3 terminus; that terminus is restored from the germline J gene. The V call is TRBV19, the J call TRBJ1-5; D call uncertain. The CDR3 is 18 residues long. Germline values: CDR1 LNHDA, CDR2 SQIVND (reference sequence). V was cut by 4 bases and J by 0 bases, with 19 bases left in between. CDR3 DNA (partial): TGTGCCAGTAGTAGCGATTTACTCCCCCCTTATAGCAATCAGCCC. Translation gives CASSSDLLPPYSNQP. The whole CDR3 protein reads CASSSDLLPPYSNQPQHF.

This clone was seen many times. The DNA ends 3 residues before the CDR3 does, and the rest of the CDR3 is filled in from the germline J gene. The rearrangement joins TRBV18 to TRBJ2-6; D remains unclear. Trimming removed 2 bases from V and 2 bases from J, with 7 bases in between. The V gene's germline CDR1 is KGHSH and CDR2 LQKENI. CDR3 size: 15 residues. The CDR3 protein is CASSPVRAGANVLTF. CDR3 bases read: TGTGCCAGCTCACCAGTAAGGGCTGGGGCCAACGTC.

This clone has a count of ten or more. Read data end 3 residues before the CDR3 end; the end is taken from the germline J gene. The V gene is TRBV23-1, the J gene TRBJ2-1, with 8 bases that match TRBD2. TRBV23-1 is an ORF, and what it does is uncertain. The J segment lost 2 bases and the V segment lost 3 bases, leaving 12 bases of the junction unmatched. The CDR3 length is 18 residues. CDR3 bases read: TGCGCCAGCAGTCATTGTCTAGCGGGCCCAGAGGCCTACAATGAG. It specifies CASSHCLAGPEAYNE. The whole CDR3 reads CASSHCLAGPEAYNEQFF.

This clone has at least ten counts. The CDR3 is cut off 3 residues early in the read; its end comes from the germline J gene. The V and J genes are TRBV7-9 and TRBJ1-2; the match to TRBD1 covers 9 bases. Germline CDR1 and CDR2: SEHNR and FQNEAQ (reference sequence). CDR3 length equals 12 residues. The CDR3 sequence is CASSSDRGGYTF. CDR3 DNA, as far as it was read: TGTGCCAGCAGCTCGGACAGGGGCGGC. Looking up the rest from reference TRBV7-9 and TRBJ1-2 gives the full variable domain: DTGVSQNPRHKITKRGQNVTFRCDPISEHNRLYWYRQTLGQGPEFLTYFQNEAQLEKSRLLSDRFSAERPKGSFSTLEIQRTEQGDSAMYLCASSSDRGGYTFGSGTRLTVV.

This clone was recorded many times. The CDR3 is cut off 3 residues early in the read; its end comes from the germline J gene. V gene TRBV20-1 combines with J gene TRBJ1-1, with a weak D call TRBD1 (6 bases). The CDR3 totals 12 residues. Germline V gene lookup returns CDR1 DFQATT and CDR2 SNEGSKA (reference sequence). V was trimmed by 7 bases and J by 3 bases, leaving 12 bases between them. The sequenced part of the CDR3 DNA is TGCAGTGTCCCCTCAGGGGACACTGAA. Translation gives CSVPSGDTE. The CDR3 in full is CSVPSGDTEAFF.

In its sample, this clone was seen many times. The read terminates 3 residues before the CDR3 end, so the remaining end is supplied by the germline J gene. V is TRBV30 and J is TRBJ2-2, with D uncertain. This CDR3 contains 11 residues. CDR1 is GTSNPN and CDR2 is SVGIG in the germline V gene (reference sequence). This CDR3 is CAWSRSAGLFF. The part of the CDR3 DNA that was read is TGTGCCTGGAGTAGGTCGGCAGGG.

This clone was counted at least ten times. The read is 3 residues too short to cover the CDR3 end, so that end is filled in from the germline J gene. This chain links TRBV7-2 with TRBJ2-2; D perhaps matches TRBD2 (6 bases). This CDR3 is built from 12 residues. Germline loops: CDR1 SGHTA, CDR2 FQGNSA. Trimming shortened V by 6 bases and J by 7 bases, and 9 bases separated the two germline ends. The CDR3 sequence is CASSQTSGELFF. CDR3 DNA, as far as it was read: TGTGCCAGCAGTCAGACTAGCGGGGAG.

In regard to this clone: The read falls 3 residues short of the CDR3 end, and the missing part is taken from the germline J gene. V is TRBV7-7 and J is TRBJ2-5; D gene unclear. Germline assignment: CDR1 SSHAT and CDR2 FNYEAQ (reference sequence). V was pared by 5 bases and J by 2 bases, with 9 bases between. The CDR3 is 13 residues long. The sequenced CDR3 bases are TGTGCCAGCAGCGCAATACAGCAAGAGACC. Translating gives CASSAIQQET. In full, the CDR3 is CASSAIQQETQYF.

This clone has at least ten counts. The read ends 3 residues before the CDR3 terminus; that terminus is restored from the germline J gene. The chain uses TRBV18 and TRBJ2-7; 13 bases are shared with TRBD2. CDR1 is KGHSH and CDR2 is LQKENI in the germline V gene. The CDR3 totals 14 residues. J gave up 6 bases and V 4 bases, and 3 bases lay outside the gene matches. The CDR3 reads CASSRTSGGGEQYF. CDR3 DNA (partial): TGTGCCAGCTCACGGACTAGCGGGGGCGGCGAG. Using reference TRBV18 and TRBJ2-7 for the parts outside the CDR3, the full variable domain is NAGVMQNPRHLVRRRGQEARLRCSPMKGHSHVYWYRQLPEEGLKFMVYLQKENIIDESGMPKERFSAEFPKEGPSILRIQQVVRGDSAAYFCASSRTSGGGEQYFGPGTRLTVT.

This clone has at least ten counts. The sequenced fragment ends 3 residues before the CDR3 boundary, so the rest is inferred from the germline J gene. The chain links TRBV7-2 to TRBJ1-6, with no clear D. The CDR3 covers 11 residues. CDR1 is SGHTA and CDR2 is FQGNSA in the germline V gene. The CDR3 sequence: CASSLEGTLHF. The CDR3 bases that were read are TGTGCCAGCAGCTTAGAAGGTACC.

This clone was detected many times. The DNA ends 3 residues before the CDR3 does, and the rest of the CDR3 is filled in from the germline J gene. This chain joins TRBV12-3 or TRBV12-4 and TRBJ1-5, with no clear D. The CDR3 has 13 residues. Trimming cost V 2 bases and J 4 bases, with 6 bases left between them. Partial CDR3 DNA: TGTGCCAGCAGTTTAACGGTTAATCAGCCC. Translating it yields CASSLTVNQP. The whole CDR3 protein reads CASSLTVNQPQHF.

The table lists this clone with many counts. This chain's CDR3 is CASSQDRGVSDEQYF. CDR3 bases read: TGCGCCAGCAGCCAAGACCGGGGGGTGTCTGACGAG. The chain uses TRBV4-1 and TRBJ2-7; TRBD2 aligns across 7 bases. The read terminates 3 residues before the CDR3 end, so the remaining end is supplied by the germline J gene. V lost 0 bases and J lost 5; bases outside the gene matches: 7. The CDR3 has 15 residues. Germline CDR1 is MGHRA and CDR2 is YSYEKL.